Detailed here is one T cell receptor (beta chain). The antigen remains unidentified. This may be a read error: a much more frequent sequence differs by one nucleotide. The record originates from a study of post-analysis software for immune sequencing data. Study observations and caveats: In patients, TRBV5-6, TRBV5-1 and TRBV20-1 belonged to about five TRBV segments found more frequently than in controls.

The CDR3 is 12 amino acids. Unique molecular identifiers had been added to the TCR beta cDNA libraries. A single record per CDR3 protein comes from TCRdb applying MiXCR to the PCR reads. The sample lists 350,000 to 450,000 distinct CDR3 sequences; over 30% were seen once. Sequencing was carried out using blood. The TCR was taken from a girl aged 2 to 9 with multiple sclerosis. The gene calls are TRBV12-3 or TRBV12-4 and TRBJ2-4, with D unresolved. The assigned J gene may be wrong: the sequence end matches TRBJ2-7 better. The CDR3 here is CAGSPLTYEQYF. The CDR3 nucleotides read TGTGCCGGCAGCCCACTCACCTACGAGCAGTACTTC.